This TCR beta chain is drawn from a study of T cell responses to AZD1222 COVID-19 vaccine. Trimming removed 5 bases from V and 3 bases from J; junction bases left unmatched: 5. The CDR3 is 14 amino acids. Germline V gene lookup returns CDR1 KGHSH and CDR2 LQKENI. General study results and limits: Mostly white British, mostly female donors; authors suggested clonal diversity may be underestimated.

Comments on this clone: The target antigen is unknown.

Libraries were prepared by immunoSEQ multiplex PCR; TCRdb keeps only in-frame clonotypes and omits some of them. The sample has roughly 100,000 clones, over 80% seen once. The sample here was peripheral blood, taken on day 0 of AZD1222 vaccination. The origin of this receptor is an adult in good health. The V call is TRBV18, the J call TRBJ1-2; TRBD1 agrees at 8 bases. The CDR3 loop is CASSVETGDYGYTF. CDR3 nucleotides: TGTGCCAGCTCAGTAGAGACAGGGGACTATGGCTACACCTTC.